The 3 T cell receptor beta chains listed next were all sequenced from one sample in a study of T cells in Graves' hyperthyroidism and ophthalmopathy. The TCR beta CDR3 regions underwent amplification using RNA transcripts as the source. First-round RT-PCR targeting the TCR CDR3 was performed with the HTBI primer set. Each CDR3 protein is one row after TCRdb ran MiXCR on the multiplex PCR reads. The sample records about 570,000 distinct CDR3 sequences, around 45% being singletons. Input material: peripheral blood or thyroid tissue (not recorded which). Receptor source: an adult woman with Graves' disease, either hyperthyroidism or ophthalmopathy (not recorded which).

This clonotype was counted a few times. The CDR3 DNA reads TGTGCCAGCAGCGCTCGGGCAAGCACAGATACGCAGTATTTT. This codes for CASSARASTDTQYF. This chain connects TRBV9 to TRBJ2-3; D unresolved. Germline V CDR1 and CDR2: SGDLS, YYNGEE. V dropped 3 bases and J dropped 0 bases, with 8 bases sitting between them. The CDR3 spans 14 residues.

This clonotype was detected many times. A much more abundant neighbour one base away suggests this may be a read error. V is TRBV5-1 and J is TRBJ2-6; D ambiguous. The V gene's germline CDR1 is SGHRS and CDR2 YFSETQ. This CDR3 is built from 12 residues. CDR3 nucleotide sequence: TGTGCCAGCAGCTTAGGGGCCAACGTCCTGACTTTC. It is translated as CASSLGANVLTF.

Remarks on this clonotype: This may stem from a read error, because a much larger clone lies one nucleotide away. This rearrangement joins TRBV6-5 to TRBJ1-5, with TRBD1 matching 7 bases. The CDR3 spans 15 residues. V lost 6 bases, J lost 3 bases, and 8 bases stayed unmatched. The germline V gene encodes CDR1 MNHEY and CDR2 SVGAGI. CDR3 DNA sequence: TGTGCCAGCAGCTCTGGACAGGTACACAATCAGCCCCAGCATTTT. It is translated as CASSSGQVHNQPQHF.